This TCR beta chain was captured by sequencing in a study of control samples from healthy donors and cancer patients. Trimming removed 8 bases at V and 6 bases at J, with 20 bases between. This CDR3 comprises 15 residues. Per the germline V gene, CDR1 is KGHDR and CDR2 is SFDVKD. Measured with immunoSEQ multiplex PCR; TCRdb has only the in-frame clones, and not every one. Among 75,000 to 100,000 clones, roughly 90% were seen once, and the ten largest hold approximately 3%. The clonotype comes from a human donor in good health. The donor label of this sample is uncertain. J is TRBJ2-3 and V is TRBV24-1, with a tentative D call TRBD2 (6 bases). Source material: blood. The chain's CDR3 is CATKDSGEPGDTQYF. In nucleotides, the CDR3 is TGTGCCACCAAAGATAGCGGAGAACCGGGGGATACGCAGTATTTT.